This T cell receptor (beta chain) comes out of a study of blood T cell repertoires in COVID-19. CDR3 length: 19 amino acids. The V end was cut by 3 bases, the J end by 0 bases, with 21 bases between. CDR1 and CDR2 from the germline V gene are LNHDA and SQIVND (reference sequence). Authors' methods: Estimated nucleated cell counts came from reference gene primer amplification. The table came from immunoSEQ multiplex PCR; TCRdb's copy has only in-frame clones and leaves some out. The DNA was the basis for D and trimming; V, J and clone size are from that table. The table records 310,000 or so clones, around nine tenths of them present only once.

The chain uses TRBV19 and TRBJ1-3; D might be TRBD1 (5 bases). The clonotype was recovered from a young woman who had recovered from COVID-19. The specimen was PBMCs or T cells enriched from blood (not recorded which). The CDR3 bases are TGTGCCAGTAGTATTCGTTCCGGGGGGAGACCGTCCTCTGGAAACACCATATATTTT. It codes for CASSIRSGGRPSSGNTIYF.